These 14 T cell receptor beta chains were sequenced from one sample in a study of control samples from healthy donors and cancer patients. Sequenced by immunoSEQ multiplex PCR; TCRdb stores in-frame clones only, minus some. This sample has some 150,000 clones, with 94% found just once. The sequenced sample consisted of blood. All receptors come from a middle-aged man in good health.

The CDR3 region is CASSVLPDRVHTGELFF. Here the CDR3 DNA reads TGTGCCAGCAGCGTACTCCCGGACAGGGTGCACACCGGGGAGCTGTTTTTT. The J gene is TRBJ2-2, the V gene TRBV9, with 8 bases fitting TRBD1. The CDR3 loop spans 17 amino acids. After removal of 1 base from V and 3 bases from J, the junction contained 8 bases not matched to a gene. Germline V gene sequence: CDR1 SGDLS, CDR2 YYNGEE.

The chain carries TRBV6-5 and TRBJ1-1; possible D gene TRBD1, 5 bases. The V and J ends lost 3 bases and 7 bases respectively, with 12 bases between them. The CDR3 runs 13 residues. Germline V lookup: CDR1 MNHEY, CDR2 SVGAGI. The DNA for the CDR3 is TGTGCCAGCAGTTATTCCAGGGAAATTGAAGCTTTCTTT. Protein product: CASSYSREIEAFF.

In this sample, this clone turned up once. The chain carries TRBV7-2 and TRBJ2-5; D is uncertain. V was trimmed by 6 bases and J by 3 bases, leaving 17 bases between them. Germline V CDR1 and CDR2: SGHTA, FQGNSA. CDR3 length: 15 amino acids. CDR3 nucleotides: TGTGCCAGCAGTTCCGGACCGAGAAAGGAAGAGACCCAGTACTTC. As protein: CASSSGPRKEETQYF.

This clone was recorded only once. The chain joins TRBV28 to TRBJ1-5; TRBD1 matches at 10 bases. In germline, CDR1 is MDHEN, CDR2 SYDVKM. V gave up 3 bases and J gave up 9 bases; unmatched junction bases: 5. The CDR3 loop spans 14 amino acids. CDR3 loop: CASSLGTGAPPQHF. CDR3 nucleotide sequence: TGTGCCAGCAGTTTGGGGACAGGGGCTCCGCCCCAGCATTTT. The whole variable domain, filled in from reference TRBV28 and TRBJ1-5, reads DVKVTQSSRYLVKRTGEKVFLECVQDMDHENMFWYRQDPGLGLRLIYFSYDVKMKEKGDIPEGYSVSREKKERFSLILESASTNQTSMYLCASSLGTGAPPQHFGDGTRLSIL.

The chain is built from TRBV27 and TRBJ1-1, with a weak D call TRBD1 (5 bases). Germline V gene lookup returns CDR1 MNHEY and CDR2 SMNVEV (reference sequence). There are 13 residues in the CDR3. V lost 6 bases, J lost 4 bases, and 12 bases lay in between. The DNA of the CDR3 is TGTGCCAGCAGAGGGAGGGGAGGCACTGAAGCTTTCTTT. Protein product: CASRGRGGTEAFF.

The chain is built from TRBV10-3 and TRBJ2-3, with TRBD1 as a possible D gene (6 bases). This CDR3 is 15 amino acids long. V was trimmed by 10 bases and J by 1 base, leaving 18 bases between them. CDR1 ENHRY and CDR2 SYGVKD come from the germline V gene. The CDR3 is CATRDTVRGTDTQYF. CDR3 DNA: TGTGCCACCCGGGACACTGTTAGGGGCACAGATACGCAGTATTTT.

This chain links TRBV7-3 with TRBJ1-2, with 8 bases fitting TRBD1. Trimming at V came to 2 bases and at J to 0 bases, leaving 2 bases not matched to a gene. Germline CDR1 reads SGHTA; CDR2 reads FQGTGA. This CDR3 contains 15 residues. Here the CDR3 reads CASSLGDRPNYGYTF. The CDR3 bases are TGTGCCAGCAGCTTAGGGGACAGGCCTAACTATGGCTACACCTTC.

CDR3 nucleotide sequence: TGTGCCAGCAGCCACCCGAGTCCGGAGAACACTGAAGCTTTCTTT. Its protein product is CASSHPSPENTEAFF. This sequence joins TRBV7-9 and TRBJ1-1; D is uncertain. In germline, CDR1 is SEHNR, CDR2 FQNEAQ (reference sequence). The V end lost 5 bases, the J end lost 1 base, and 14 bases lay between the germline ends. CDR3 length: 15 amino acids.

The chain couples TRBV18 to TRBJ2-1, with D perhaps matching TRBD1 or TRBD2 (5 bases each). The V gene lost 0 bases and the J gene lost 6 bases, with 6 bases spanning the gap. This CDR3 contains 13 residues. Germline assignment: CDR1 KGHSH and CDR2 LQKENI. This CDR3 reads CASSPPGANEQFF. DNA for the CDR3: TGTGCCAGCTCACCACCCGGGGCCAATGAGCAGTTCTTC. Using reference TRBV18 and TRBJ2-1 for the parts outside the CDR3, the full variable domain is NAGVMQNPRHLVRRRGQEARLRCSPMKGHSHVYWYRQLPEEGLKFMVYLQKENIIDESGMPKERFSAEFPKEGPSILRIQQVVRGDSAAYFCASSPPGANEQFFGPGTRLTVL.

This clone was observed once. The V gene is TRBV29-1, the J gene TRBJ1-1; 7 nucleotides align to TRBD1. CDR3 length equals 17 residues. The trim removed 3 bases at V and 3 bases at J, leaving 16 bases unmatched. Germline CDR1 is SQVTM and CDR2 is ANQGSEA. In DNA, the CDR3 is TGCAGCGTTGAGTTGGCAGGGGGTTGGGGGGACGACACTGAAGCTTTCTTT. Protein product: CSVELAGGWGDDTEAFF.

The chain combines TRBV2 with TRBJ2-5, with 7 positions matching TRBD2. This CDR3 has 16 amino acids. V dropped 3 bases and J dropped 3; count of bases not matched to a gene: 10. Germline values: CDR1 SNHLY, CDR2 FYNNEI. CDR3 sequence: CASSDLPSGTKETQYF. The DNA for the CDR3 is TGTGCCAGCAGTGACCTCCCTAGCGGTACTAAAGAGACCCAGTACTTC.

V and J are TRBV5-1 and TRBJ1-5; tentative D call: TRBD1 (6 bases). This CDR3 contains 15 residues. The V end lost 0 bases, the J end lost 4 bases, and 11 bases lay between the germline ends. Germline V gene lookup returns CDR1 SGHRS and CDR2 YFSETQ. CDR3 nucleotide sequence: TGCGCCAGCAGCTTGGACGGACAGAGGAATCAGCCCCAGCATTTT. Protein product: CASSLDGQRNQPQHF.

The chain uses TRBV7-9 and TRBJ2-1, with 8 bases that match TRBD2. The CDR3 sequence is 17 residues long. J was trimmed by 0 bases and V by 8 bases; bases with no gene match: 12. The V gene's germline CDR1 is SEHNR and CDR2 FQNEAQ (reference sequence). CDR3: CASGWLAGSSSYNEQFF. As DNA, the CDR3 is TGTGCCAGCGGATGGTTAGCGGGGTCTAGCTCCTACAATGAGCAGTTCTTC.

The chain joins TRBV6-5 to TRBJ1-2; no clear D. Germline-derived CDR1 and CDR2 are MNHEY and SVGAGI. The germline V and J ends were trimmed by 0 bases and 7 bases, with 9 bases remaining between them. This CDR3 has 13 residues. CDR3 residues: CASSYSSEGGYTF. The CDR3 nucleotides read TGTGCCAGCAGTTACTCGTCGGAAGGTGGCTACACCTTC.